This T cell receptor beta chain comes out of a study of shared clonotypes between healthy human individuals. As for the study in general: Three plates each covered CD4 naive and memory; CD8 naive two, CD8 memory one. Findings of the study overall: Among donors, the sharing of clonotypes was expected to be influenced by sequencing depth.

A note on this clone: Antigen specificity is unknown.

The germline V and J ends were trimmed by 1 base and 2 bases, with 9 bases remaining between them. This CDR3 is 13 amino acids long. In germline, CDR1 is GTSNPN, CDR2 SVGIG (reference sequence). It was around 180 ng DNA, 28,000 or so T cell genomes, that sorted-subset replicate PCRs used. Assay used: immunoSEQ multiplex PCR; TCRdb lists only in-frame clones, some missing. The table lists roughly 1.4 million clones, less than 99% of them singletons. The rearrangement uses TRBV30 and TRBJ2-7; D gene uncertain. This clonotype originated in a man between 25 and 39 years old in good health. The sample consisted of naive CD4+ T cells sorted from blood. Subset meaning: CD45RA+ positively selected. CDR3 sequence reads: CAWSGQIPYEQYF. As DNA, the CDR3 is TGTGCCTGGAGTGGACAAATTCCCTACGAGCAGTACTTC.